Listed below are T cell receptor beta chains from one sample, sequenced in a study of blood T cells in healthy people across ages. TCRdb fed the 5' RACE reads into MiXCR, producing one record per CDR3 protein. The data hold about 800,000 distinct CDR3 sequences, with around 25% observed a single time. This same sample was also part of a study on T cells of mothers and their children.

The sequenced material came from blood. The receptor set was obtained from a boy aged 5-17 years in good health. CDR3s include the opening cysteine and the closing phenylalanine or tryptophan. D genes are given only for firm matches. Clone size is not always given. Where it is, it says once, few, many or a class for expanded clones.

j_call d_call v_call clone_size cdr3_aa cdr3_nt
TRBJ2-3 NA TRBV29-1 few CSVDAVLSTDTQYF TGCAGCGTTGACGCGGTGCTTAGCACAGATACGCAGTATTTT
TRBJ2-7 TRBD1 TRBV12-3/TRBV12-4 many CASSRWTGGYEQYF TGTGCCAGCAGTCGATGGACAGGGGGGTACGAGCAGTACTTC
TRBJ1-3 NA TRBV20-1 NA CSARHHSSGNTIYF TGCAGTGCTCGACACCACAGCTCTGGAAACACCATATATTTT
TRBJ2-7 NA TRBV7-8 once CASSLGGSPSSYEQYF TGTGCCAGCAGCTTAGGCGGCAGTCCAAGCTCCTACGAGCAGTACTTC
TRBJ2-7 NA TRBV4-3 few CASSQESAYEQYF TGCGCCAGTAGCCAGGAATCCGCCTACGAGCAGTACTTC
TRBJ1-2 NA TRBV15 NA CATSRDRNRDGYTF TGTGCCACCAGCAGAGACAGAAACAGGGATGGCTACACCTTC
TRBJ2-1 NA TRBV25-1 few CASSADSSSYNEQFF TGTGCCAGCAGTGCCGACAGTAGCTCCTACAATGAGCAGTTCTTC
TRBJ2-5 TRBD2 TRBV7-2 few CASSSTPGGATQYF TGTGCCAGCAGCTCGACCCCGGGAGGCGCGACCCAGTACTTC
TRBJ1-4 NA TRBV7-2 NA CASSLPTLSHEKLFF TGTGCCAGCAGCCTTCCGACCCTCTCGCATGAAAAACTGTTTTTT
TRBJ2-1 NA TRBV29-1 NA CSVESAGPSYNEQFF TGCAGCGTTGAGAGTGCAGGACCATCCTACAATGAGCAGTTCTTC
TRBJ2-7 TRBD1 TRBV7-6 few CASSSGTGATYEQYF TGTGCCAGCAGCTCCGGGACAGGGGCGACCTACGAGCAGTACTTC
TRBJ1-5 TRBD1 TRBV7-2 few CASSSDRGLTQPQHF TGTGCCAGCAGCTCCGACAGGGGGCTGACTCAGCCCCAGCATTTT
TRBJ1-1 NA TRBV6-2/TRBV6-3 NA CASSSSLRRGLNTEAFF TGTGCCAGCAGTTCGTCCCTGAGGAGGGGTCTGAACACTGAAGCTTTCTTT
TRBJ2-3 NA TRBV4-2 NA CASSQGWPSASTDTQYF TGTGCCAGCAGCCAAGGTTGGCCTAGTGCTAGCACAGATACGCAGTATTTT
TRBJ2-7 TRBD1 TRBV29-1 NA CSVAPPGQGSEQYF TGCAGCGTTGCCCCTCCGGGACAGGGATCCGAGCAGTACTTC
TRBJ1-4 NA TRBV3-1 few CASSHPNMTTNEKLFF TGTGCCAGCAGCCACCCCAACATGACAACTAATGAAAAACTGTTTTTT
TRBJ1-1 NA TRBV5-1 NA CASRGSHAENTEPFF TGCGCCAGCAGGGGGTCGCACGCCGAGAACACTGAACCTTTCTTT
TRBJ2-5 NA TRBV7-8 few CASSQREATQYF TGTGCCAGCAGTCAAAGGGAGGCGACCCAGTACTTC
TRBJ1-5 NA TRBV2 NA CASWEGASNQPQHF TGTGCCAGCTGGGAAGGGGCTAGCAATCAGCCCCAGCATTTT
TRBJ2-5 NA TRBV12-3/TRBV12-4 NA CASSLVLKPETQYF TGTGCCAGCAGTTTAGTGCTAAAGCCAGAGACCCAGTACTTC
TRBJ2-7 TRBD1 TRBV6-5 NA CASRRGQRYEQYF TGTGCCAGCAGGAGGGGACAGCGCTACGAGCAGTACTTC
TRBJ2-7 NA TRBV20-1 NA CSARDRLTGLYEQYF TGCAGTGCTAGAGATAGGCTAACGGGCTTATACGAGCAGTACTTC
TRBJ2-1 TRBD2 TRBV3-1 few CASSQRTSGTNEQFF TGTGCCAGCAGCCAGCGGACTAGCGGGACCAATGAGCAGTTCTTC
TRBJ2-5 NA TRBV5-4 NA CASSLLGMETQYF TGTGCCAGCAGCTTGTTGGGGATGGAGACCCAGTACTTC
TRBJ1-1 NA TRBV12-5 NA CASGWADRQTEAFF TGTGCTAGTGGTTGGGCCGACAGGCAAACTGAAGCTTTCTTT
TRBJ2-3 NA TRBV5-1 many CASSLSTDTQYF TGTGCCAGCAGCCTGAGCACAGATACGCAGTATTTT
TRBJ2-5 NA TRBV7-3 many CASSLTDGKPFF TGTGCCAGCAGCTTAACCGACGGAAAGCCGTTCTTC
TRBJ1-5 TRBD1 TRBV6-5 once CASSGQGSQPQHF TGTGCCAGCAGTGGACAGGGTAGCCAGCCCCAGCATTTT
TRBJ2-1 TRBD1 TRBV20-1 NA CGPTGNDNEQFF TGCGGACCGACAGGGAATGACAATGAGCAGTTCTTC
TRBJ1-5 NA TRBV6-1 NA CASSRWGLQGTDQPQHF TGTGCCAGCAGTCGCTGGGGTCTACAGGGTACGGACCAGCCCCAGCATTTT
TRBJ2-7 NA TRBV5-1 NA CASSLASTTYEQYF TGCGCCAGCAGCTTGGCCAGTACGACCTACGAGCAGTACTTC
TRBJ2-7 TRBD2 TRBV4-2 few CASSQDYGLAGAHEQYF TGTGCCAGCAGCCAAGACTACGGACTAGCGGGAGCCCACGAGCAGTACTTC
TRBJ2-7 NA TRBV20-1 NA CSARDAPGGYEQYF TGCAGTGCTAGAGATGCCCCAGGGGGGTACGAGCAGTACTTC
TRBJ2-2 TRBD1 TRBV4-3 few CASSQDRAGGRNTGELFF TGCGCCAGCAGCCAAGATCGAGCAGGGGGTAGGAACACCGGGGAGCTGTTTTTT
TRBJ2-7 TRBD1 TRBV7-2 NA CASRQRQGSYEQYF TGTGCCAGCAGGCAACGACAGGGATCCTACGAGCAGTACTTC
TRBJ2-1 NA TRBV7-3 few CASSLSPRQVYNEQFF TGTGCCAGCAGCTTATCCCCCCGACAGGTTTACAATGAGCAGTTCTTC